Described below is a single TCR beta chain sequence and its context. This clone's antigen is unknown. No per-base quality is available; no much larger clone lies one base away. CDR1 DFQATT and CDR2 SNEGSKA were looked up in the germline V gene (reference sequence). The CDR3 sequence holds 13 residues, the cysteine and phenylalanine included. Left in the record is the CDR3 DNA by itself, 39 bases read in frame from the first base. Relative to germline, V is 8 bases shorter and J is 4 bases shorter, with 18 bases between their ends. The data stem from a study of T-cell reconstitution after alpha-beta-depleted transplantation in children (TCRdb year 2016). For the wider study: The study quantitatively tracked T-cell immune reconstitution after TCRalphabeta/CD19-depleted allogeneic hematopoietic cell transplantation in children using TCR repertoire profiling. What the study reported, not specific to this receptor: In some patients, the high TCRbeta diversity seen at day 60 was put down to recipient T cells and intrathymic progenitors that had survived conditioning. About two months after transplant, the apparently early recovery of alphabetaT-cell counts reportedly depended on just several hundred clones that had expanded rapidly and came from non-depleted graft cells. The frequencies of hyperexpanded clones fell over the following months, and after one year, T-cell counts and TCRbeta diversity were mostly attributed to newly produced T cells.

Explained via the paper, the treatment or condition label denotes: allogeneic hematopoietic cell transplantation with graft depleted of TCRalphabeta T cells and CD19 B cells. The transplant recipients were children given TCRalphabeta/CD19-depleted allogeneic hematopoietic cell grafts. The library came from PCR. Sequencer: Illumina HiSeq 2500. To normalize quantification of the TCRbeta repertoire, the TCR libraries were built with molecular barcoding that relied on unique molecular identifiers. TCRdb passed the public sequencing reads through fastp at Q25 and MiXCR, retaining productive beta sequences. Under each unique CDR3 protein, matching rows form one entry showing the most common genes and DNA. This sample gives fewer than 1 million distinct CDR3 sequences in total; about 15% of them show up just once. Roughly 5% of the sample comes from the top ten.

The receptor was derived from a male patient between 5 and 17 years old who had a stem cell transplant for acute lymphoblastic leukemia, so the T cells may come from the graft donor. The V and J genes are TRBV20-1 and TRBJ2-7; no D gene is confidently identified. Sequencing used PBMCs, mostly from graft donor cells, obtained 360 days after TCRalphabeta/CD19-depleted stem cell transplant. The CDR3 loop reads CSPSGSDGYEQYF. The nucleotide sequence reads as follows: TGCAGTCCTTCCGGATCCGACGGATACGAGCAGTACTTC.